Listed here are 2 T cell receptor beta chains from one sample, sequenced in a study of control samples from healthy donors and cancer patients. Profiled with immunoSEQ multiplex PCR; TCRdb holds only in-frame clones, not every one. The data show some 71,000 clones, with roughly 90% seen just once and less than 6.5% held by the top ten. What was sequenced was PBMCs. All receptors come from a man aged 55 to 69 with colorectal cancer.

This sequence joins TRBV2 and TRBJ2-3; D tentatively fits TRBD1 or TRBD2 (5 bases each). The CDR3 has 12 amino acids. V was clipped by 6 bases and J by 8 bases, with 12 bases between them. CDR1 and CDR2 from the germline V gene are SNHLY and FYNNEI. The CDR3 reads CASRRDDGTQYF. CDR3 in DNA: TGTGCCAGCAGGAGGGACGACGGTACGCAGTATTTT.

CDR3 protein: CASSLEGTRRLNTEAFF. Here the CDR3 DNA reads TGTGCCAGCAGCTTGGAGGGCACGCGGCGTCTGAACACTGAAGCTTTCTTT. This chain joins TRBV5-4 and TRBJ1-1; D unclear. CDR1 is SGHNT and CDR2 is YYREEE in the germline V gene (reference sequence). V gave up 0 bases and J gave up 0 bases, with 15 bases separating them. The CDR3 consists of 17 residues.